The present T cell receptor beta chain was sequenced within a study of blood T cells in healthy people across ages. The second PCR ran roughly 6 to 11 cycles with a sample-barcoded 5' primer and J-beta primers. TCRdb recomputed calls from the 5' RACE reads with MiXCR, one row per CDR3 protein. The table includes 600,000 to 800,000 distinct CDR3 sequences, more than 20% detected once. Drawn from each donor were ten milliliters of peripheral blood. General study points: With donor CMV status unknown, expanded clonotype changes were possibly confounded.

Concerning this clonotype: The antigen is unknown.

The sample comprised blood. The receptor's source is a man aged 65 to 85 in good health.

The chain's CDR3 is CAWSEQGNYGYTF. Here the CDR3 DNA reads TGTGCCTGGAGTGAACAGGGAAACTATGGCTACACCTTC. V is TRBV30 and J is TRBJ1-2, with D perhaps TRBD1 (6 bases). Germline V lookup: CDR1 GTSNPN, CDR2 SVGIG (reference sequence). The CDR3 loop spans 13 amino acids. V was cut by 1 base and J by 2 bases, with 8 bases left in between.